This TCR beta chain stems from a study of human T cells and chemical hapten exposure. From the RACE reads, TCRdb called clonotypes with MiXCR, one entry per CDR3 protein. The sample contains 35,000 to 50,000 distinct CDR3 sequences, 3.7% of which appear only once. This CDR3 has 14 amino acids. V lost 7 bases to trimming and J lost 7 bases, with 19 bases between them. Germline CDR1 is MDHEN and CDR2 is SYDVKM. The table lists this clonotype with a few counts. The time point is: healthy volunteer bleed at 6 weeks. The template was total RNA from unfractionated whole blood. The receptor was isolated from a human donor in good health. Some clones in this sample may be carry-over from other donors' samples. The sample comprised whole blood. V is TRBV28 and J is TRBJ1-2; D is uncertain. The CDR3 spells CASTLLGSLGGYTF. The DNA of the CDR3 is TGTGCCAGCACCCTGCTGGGCAGCTTAGGTGGCTACACCTTC.